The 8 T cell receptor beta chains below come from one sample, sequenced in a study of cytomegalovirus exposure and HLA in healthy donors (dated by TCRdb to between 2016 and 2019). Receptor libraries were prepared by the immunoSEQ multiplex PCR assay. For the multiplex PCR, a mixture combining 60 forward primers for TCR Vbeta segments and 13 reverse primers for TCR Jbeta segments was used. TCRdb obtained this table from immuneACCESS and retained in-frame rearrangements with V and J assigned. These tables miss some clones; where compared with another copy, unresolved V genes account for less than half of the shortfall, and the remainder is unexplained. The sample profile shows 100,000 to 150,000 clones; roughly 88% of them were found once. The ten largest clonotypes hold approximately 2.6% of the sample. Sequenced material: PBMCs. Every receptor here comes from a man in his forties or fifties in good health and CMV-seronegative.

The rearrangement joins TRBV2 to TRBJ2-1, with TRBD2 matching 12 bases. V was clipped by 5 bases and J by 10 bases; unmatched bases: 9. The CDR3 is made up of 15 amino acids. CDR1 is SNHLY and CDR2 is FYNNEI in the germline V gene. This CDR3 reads CASSLRLAGEVEQFF. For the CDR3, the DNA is TGTGCCAGCAGTCTACGACTAGCGGGGGAGGTCGAGCAGTTCTTC.

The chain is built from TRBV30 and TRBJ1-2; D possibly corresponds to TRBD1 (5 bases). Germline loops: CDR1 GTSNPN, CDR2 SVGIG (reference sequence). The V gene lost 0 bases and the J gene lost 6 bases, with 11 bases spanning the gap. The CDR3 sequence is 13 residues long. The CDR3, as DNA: TGTGCCTGGAGTGTGGCAGGGTGGGATGGCTACACCTTC. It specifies CAWSVAGWDGYTF.

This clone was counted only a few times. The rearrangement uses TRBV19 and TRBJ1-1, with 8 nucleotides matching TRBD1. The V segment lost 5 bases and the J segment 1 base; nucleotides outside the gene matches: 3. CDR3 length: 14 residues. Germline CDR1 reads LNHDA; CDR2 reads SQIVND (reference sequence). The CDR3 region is CASSLGTGNTEAFF. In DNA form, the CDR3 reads TGTGCCAGTAGTCTCGGGACAGGGAACACTGAAGCTTTCTTT.

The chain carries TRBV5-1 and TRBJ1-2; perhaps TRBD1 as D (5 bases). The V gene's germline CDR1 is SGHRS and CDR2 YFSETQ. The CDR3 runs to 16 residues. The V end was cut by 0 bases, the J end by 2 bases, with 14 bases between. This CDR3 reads CASSLVTGELNYGYTF. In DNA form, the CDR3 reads TGCGCCAGCAGCTTGGTAACAGGCGAACTGAACTATGGCTACACCTTC.

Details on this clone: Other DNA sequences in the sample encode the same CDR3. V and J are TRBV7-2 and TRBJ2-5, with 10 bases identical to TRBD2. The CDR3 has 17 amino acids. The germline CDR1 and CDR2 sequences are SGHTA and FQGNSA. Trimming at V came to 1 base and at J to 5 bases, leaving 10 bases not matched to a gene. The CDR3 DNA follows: TGTGCCAGCAGCTTAGGGGGTCGAGCGGGGGGGCAGGAGACCCAGTACTTC. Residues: CASSLGGRAGGQETQYF.

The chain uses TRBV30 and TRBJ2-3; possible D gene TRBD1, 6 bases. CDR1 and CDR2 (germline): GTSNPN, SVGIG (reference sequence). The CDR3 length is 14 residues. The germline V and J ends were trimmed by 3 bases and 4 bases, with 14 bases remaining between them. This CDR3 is CAWRVGQPADTQYF. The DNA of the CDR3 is TGTGCCTGGAGAGTCGGACAGCCGGCAGATACGCAGTATTTT.

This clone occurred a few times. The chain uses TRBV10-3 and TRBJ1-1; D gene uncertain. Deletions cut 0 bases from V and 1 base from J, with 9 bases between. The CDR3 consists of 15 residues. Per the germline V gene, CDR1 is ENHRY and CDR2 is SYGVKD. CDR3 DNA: TGTGCCATCAGTGAGTCGTCAGGATGGAACACTGAAGCTTTCTTT. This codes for CAISESSGWNTEAFF.

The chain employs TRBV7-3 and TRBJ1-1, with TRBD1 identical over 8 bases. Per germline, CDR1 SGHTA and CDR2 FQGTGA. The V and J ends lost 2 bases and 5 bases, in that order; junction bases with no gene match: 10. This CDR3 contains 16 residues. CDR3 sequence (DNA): TGTGCCAGCAGCTTAGACAGGGGCGGGGGTGTGACTGAAGCTTTCTTT. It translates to CASSLDRGGGVTEAFF. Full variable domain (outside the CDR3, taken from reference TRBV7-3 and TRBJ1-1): GAGVSQTPSNKVTEKGKYVELRCDPISGHTALYWYRQSLGQGPEFLIYFQGTGAADDSGLPNDRFFAVRPEGSVSTLKIQRTERGDSAVYLCASSLDRGGGVTEAFFGQGTRLTVV.